The T cell receptor (beta chain) under discussion was sequenced for a study of cytomegalovirus exposure and HLA in healthy donors (dated by TCRdb to between 2016 and 2019). Regarding the research as a whole: An earlier analysis of several hundred of the donors reported approximately 260 Gb of sequence data and 117 million unique TCR beta sequences obtained from some 170 million T cells. Roughly 300 gigabases of sequencing data and roughly 90 million unique TCR sequences were included in an early release covering about 700 HLA-typed donors. The genetic ancestry cluster associated with self-reported Caucasian donors included about 84% of the 300 to 450 genotyped donors. The study aimed to test whether cataloging public T cell receptors could reveal signatures of past pathogen exposure. The study profiled the T cell repertoires of around 700 subjects by immunosequencing and related them to cytomegalovirus serostatus. A separate validation cohort of some 130 different subjects was used in addition to the roughly 700-subject first cohort. High-throughput TCR immunosequencing, statistical association of individual TCRs with disease status, and machine learning were combined to predict cytomegalovirus infection status. A later analysis re-analyzed previously published TCR beta repertoires from 550 to 700 donors and added high-resolution HLA genotyping to study TCR occurrence patterns. Rather than using new phenotypic data, the later analysis identified candidate immune exposures from TCR beta sequences and from how often those sequences occurred across donors. In an earlier analysis of 587 of the donors, high-throughput TCR beta sequencing was used to judge whether each TCR beta V gene segment behaved as functional or pseudogenic. Donor age, sex, ethnicity and CMV serostatus were collected together with the repertoire data. In a later genetic analysis, genome-wide SNP genotypes for about 65% of the 666 donors were used, and that subset was treated as a discovery cohort. All discovery cohort repertoires had been generated on a single sequencing platform. Class I and class II HLA loci were covered by the typing at four-digit resolution. Typing coverage differed by locus: A, B, C, DRB1 and DQB1 were typed in about 629-640 donors, DQA1 in about 510, DPA1 in 600 to 610, and DPB1 in around 440. Four to six DR-DQ haplotypes were handled as single units for association and clustering, since linkage in the cohort was strong. Across 300 to 500 genotyped donors of the cohort, an average of approximately 240,000 unique TCR beta nucleotide sequences per donor were sequenced, and roughly 17% of those sequences were non-productive.

Summary of the overall study and its limitations: The cohort was sequenced for TCR beta chains only, and without alpha or paired-chain data the features that could be detected were limited. While some public TCRs were present in many individuals, most TCR sequences turned up only very rarely across donors. Correlated functional status among segregating V segments might be attributable to linkage disequilibrium, but an unknown experimental factor could not be ruled out. In a later analysis, most CMV-associated TCR beta chains were found to appear HLA-restricted, with HLA associations seemingly driven largely by CMV exposure. Three of the identified cytomegalovirus-associated TCR beta chains were confirmed in vitro to be specific for cytomegalovirus antigens. The earlier analysis of around 600 of the donors excluded over 15 rarely observed V segments, including chromosome 9 orphons, because counts were too low. V-gene and J-gene trimming of TCR beta chains was associated with a missense DCLRE1C variant in a later genetic analysis, and the association was replicated in an independent cohort. In a later analysis, TCR association rates were found to vary across HLA loci, with the most associated TCRs seen for DRB1 alleles and the fewest for HLA-C alleles. According to a later analysis, parvovirus B19, influenza, CMV and Epstein-Barr virus appeared linked to several top co-occurrence clusters. In the study, around 150 TCR beta chains were listed as associated with cytomegalovirus. Compared with the approximately 670-donor mean, donors in an Asian-associated ancestry cluster had fewer N-insertions in productive TCRs, according to a later genetic analysis. Sequencing depth was assumed to be roughly uniform across donors in the presence/absence analyses, though that assumption may not hold. In an earlier analysis of 450 to 750 of the donors, most TCR beta V segments appeared in productive rearrangements about 87% or about 30% of the time, broadly matching IMGT annotations. In a later analysis, 15,000 to 20,000 TCR beta sequences were associated with specific HLA alleles at a false discovery rate of 0.05. HLA typing was unavailable for some donors at each locus, so association tests used only the typed subset. The classifier was reported to diagnose cytomegalovirus status with high specificity and sensitivity in both the original cohort and the validation cohort. Strong co-occurrence of HLA alleles, especially DR and DQ, made assigning TCR associations to individual alleles difficult. CMV serostatus was the only immune exposure information available for the cohort. A further reported finding was that TCR beta sequences accurately predicted the HLA-A and HLA-B alleles for most subjects in the first cohort. It was suggested by the authors that the approach could potentially be generalized to other disease states and immunological phenotypes. Some IMGT-functional V segments, including TRBV6-2 and TRBV6-3, could not be distinguished by the 87-base-pair reads and were therefore excluded. A group of highly shared sequence variants was considered likely to be a technical artifact of the sequencing pipeline. Compared with equally common non-associated chains, HLA-associated TCR beta chains in a later analysis were more clonally expanded and had lower generation probabilities.

There are 13 amino acids in the CDR3, from cysteine to phenylalanine inclusive. The kept DNA is CDR3 alone, 39 bases in frame from the first base. V is trimmed back by 4 bases and J by 4 bases, and the junction contains 6 bases that no gene match accounts for. CDR1 and CDR2 (SQVTM, ANQGSEA) derive from the germline V gene. Receptors were amplified or captured by the immunoSEQ multiplex PCR assay. The multiplex PCR relied on a mix of 60 forward primers for TCR Vbeta segments and 13 reverse primers for TCR Jbeta segments. Amplification of the CDR3 region of rearranged TCR beta genes was performed with a multiplex PCR assay on genomic DNA. The Illumina HiSeq System was used to sequence the amplified TCR beta libraries as 87-base-pair reads. Under the source paper's analysis protocol: A later analysis tallied roughly 76 million unique TCR beta chains across the 640 or so repertoires, and approximately 11 million of those chains were shared by two or more donors. A nearest-neighbor algorithm error-corrected the raw reads and collapsed the reads into unique sequences, merging closely related sequences to remove PCR and sequencing errors. V, D and J gene segments were assigned by aligning CDR3 sequences to IMGT reference sequences. For a sequence to be retained, at least a six-nucleotide match to both a V gene segment and a J gene segment was required. A rearrangement counted as productive if the CDR3 had no stop codons and remained in frame with V and J, and every other rearrangement counted as non-productive. CDR3 was defined by IMGT convention, running from the second conserved V-encoded cysteine to the conserved J-encoded phenylalanine. Sequences without an unambiguous match to a single V gene segment were excluded from the earlier analysis of 500 to 700 of the donors. In an earlier analysis of several hundred of the donors, V segments were called functional above 56.7% productive rearrangements and were called segregating when the between-donor standard deviation exceeded 5%. A statistical classification framework was built for diagnosing cytomegalovirus status from the catalog of TCR beta chain sequences. In a later analysis, V and J genes were assigned by comparing TCR nucleotide sequences against IMGT/GENE-DB human TR gene sequences. A later analysis assigned CDR3 sequences and most-parsimonious VDJ recombination scenarios with the TCRdist pipeline. In a later analysis, each TCR beta chain was defined by its CDR3 amino acid sequence together with its V-gene family, and reads lacking a unique V-gene family were excluded. To address suspected cross-contamination and a sequencing artifact, a later analysis removed several hundred highly shared, low-generation-probability nucleotide sequences. In a later analysis, a clonal expansion index for each public chain was calculated from normalized within-repertoire ranks of inferred template counts. In a later analysis, generation probabilities were computed using a VDJ recombination model fitted to out-of-frame rearrangements, and the results were checked against IGoR. In a later analysis, TCR-TCR, TCR-HLA and TCR-CMV co-occurrence was scored with hypergeometric tests, and a repertoire-size bias correction was applied to TCR pairs. A later analysis estimated false discovery rates by permuting HLA or CMV assignments 20 times. In a later analysis, co-occurring TCRs were grouped using DBSCAN, and TCRdist sequence similarity was added for clustering within HLA-allele-positive subsets. Repertoires with fewer than 30,000 or more than 120,000 public chains were left out of co-occurrence clustering, as were a handful of repertoires with anomalous nucleotide sharing. TCRdb took over this immuneACCESS table, retaining in-frame rearrangements with V and J assigned. Such tables are incomplete; in checked studies, under half of the missing clones stem from an unresolved V gene, and the remainder is unexplained. Clone size and V and J calls were adopted from that table, with D and trimming inferred from the DNA. In all, the sample holds about 190,000 clones, and roughly 77% of those were seen once. Of the sample, about 4.6% is held by the ten largest clones.

In this sample, this clone turned up a few times. Its target antigen remains unknown. No qualities accompany the bases; no much larger clone lies one base away. The cohort comprised under 700 healthy bone marrow donors. At the time of sampling, all cohort members were nominally healthy, though unrecorded immune exposures were likely present. The donor was CMV seropositive and was included in the group of 250 to 300 seropositive cohort members. Every donor gave a peripheral blood sample, and the peripheral blood mononuclear cells from that sample were used for TCR beta sequencing. The Qiagen DNeasy Blood Extraction Kit was used to extract genomic DNA from the blood cell samples.

The rearrangement combines TRBV29-1 with TRBJ1-1, and 7 junctional nucleotides match TRBD1. The specimen was PBMCs. The receptor was derived from a man aged 25-40 years in good health and CMV-seropositive. The DNA is TGCAGCGTTGCTGCCAGGGGGGTCACTGAAGCTTTCTTT. It translates as CSVAARGVTEAFF.